This is a list of T cell receptor beta chains from one sample in a study of neurological immune-mediated disorders. Each CDR3 protein gets one entry after TCRdb re-called the 5' RACE reads with MiXCR. This table holds 85,000 to 110,000 distinct CDR3 sequences, approximately 10% found once. The sequencing input was PBMCs. These receptors were collected from a female donor with HTLV-1-associated myelopathy (HAM/TSP). CDR3s include the opening cysteine and the closing phenylalanine or tryptophan. The D gene is left open where the match is weak. Clone size is stated in some rows and not others, as once, few, many or a class when expanded.

>few|15|TRBJ2-2|TRBD1|TRBV2
CASTQQGAPTGELFF
TGTGCCAGCACCCAACAGGGGGCGCCCACCGGGGAGCTGTTTTTT
>many|15|TRBJ2-1|TRBD1|TRBV5-1
CASSFRDRGSIEQFF
TGCGCCAGCAGCTTCCGGGACAGGGGTTCGATCGAGCAGTTCTTC
>few|16|TRBJ2-2|.|TRBV24-1
CATSDVDSFNTGELFF
TGTGCCACCAGTGATGTCGACAGCTTTAACACCGGGGAGCTGTTTTTT
>many|9|TRBJ2-7|.|TRBV7-2
CASGYEQYF
TGTGCCAGCGGCTACGAGCAGTACTTC
>few|14|TRBJ1-1|.|TRBV5-1
CASRSGALNTEAFF
TGCGCCAGCAGATCAGGGGCTCTGAACACTGAAGCTTTCTTT
>many|16|TRBJ2-1|TRBD1|TRBV28
CASSLSGQGGQNEQFF
TGTGCCAGCAGTTTATCGGGACAGGGGGGTCAAAATGAGCAGTTCTTC
>many|13|TRBJ2-7|.|TRBV12-3/TRBV12-4
CASSSQATYEQYF
TGTGCCAGCAGCTCACAGGCGACCTACGAGCAGTACTTC
>many|12|TRBJ2-2|.|TRBV20-1
CSAYRVTGELFF
TGCAGTGCCTACAGGGTTACCGGGGAGCTGTTTTTT
>many|14|TRBJ2-3|TRBD2|TRBV7-2
CASSLSPSGGTQYF
TGTGCCAGCAGCTTATCCCCTAGCGGGGGGACGCAGTATTTT
>many|13|TRBJ1-5|TRBD1|TRBV20-1
CSASPQGVQPQHF
TGCAGTGCTAGTCCGCAGGGGGTTCAGCCCCAGCATTTT
>many|16|TRBJ2-3|TRBD2|TRBV7-9
CASSLGLAVSTDTQYF
TGTGCCAGCAGCTTAGGACTAGCGGTCAGCACAGATACGCAGTATTTT
>many|14|TRBJ2-1|TRBD2|TRBV20-1
CSAPQGGGYNEQFF
TGCAGTGCCCCCCAGGGCGGGGGGTACAATGAGCAGTTCTTC
>.|14|TRBJ2-5|.|TRBV5-5
CASSPGLSWETQYF
TGTGCCAGCAGCCCGGGTCTATCGTGGGAGACCCAGTACTTC
>many|14|TRBJ2-7|.|TRBV20-1
CSARVGGASYEQYF
TGCAGTGCCCGGGTGGGCGGGGCCTCCTACGAGCAGTACTTC
>.|16|TRBJ2-1|.|TRBV5-1
CASSLGGGISYNEQFF
TGCGCCAGCAGCTTGGGAGGAGGAATCTCCTACAATGAGCAGTTCTTC
>many|14|TRBJ2-7|TRBD1|TRBV7-9
CASSATGDSYEQYF
TGTGCCAGCAGCGCGACAGGGGATTCCTACGAGCAGTACTTC
>many|18|TRBJ2-2|TRBD2|TRBV7-9
CASSLPSGGRPNTGELFF
TGTGCCAGCAGCTTACCTAGCGGGGGGCGTCCTAACACCGGGGAGCTGTTTTTT
>few|16|TRBJ1-5|TRBD1|TRBV28
CASSLPTGSVNQPQHF
TGTGCCAGCAGTTTGCCGACAGGGTCGGTCAATCAGCCCCAGCATTTT
>many|19|TRBJ2-2|.|TRBV7-3
CASSLSPLRQGRRTGELFF
TGTGCCAGCAGCTTATCCCCCCTCCGGCAGGGGAGAAGGACCGGGGAGCTGTTTTTT
>many|15|TRBJ2-5|.|TRBV28
CASSLRGSSGETQYF
TGTGCCAGCAGTTTAAGAGGGAGTTCGGGTGAGACCCAGTACTTC
>many|15|TRBJ2-3|TRBD2|TRBV20-1
CSAPREGTLTDTQYF
TGCAGTGCTCCAAGGGAGGGTACTCTCACAGATACGCAGTATTTT
>many|16|TRBJ1-5|TRBD1|TRBV18
CASSPSGGAGNQPQHF
TGTGCCAGCTCACCATCAGGGGGCGCGGGGAATCAGCCCCAGCATTTT
>many|13|TRBJ1-2|.|TRBV5-1
CASSLLSGDGYTF
TGCGCCAGCAGCTTGCTCTCAGGGGACGGCTACACCTTC
>many|14|TRBJ2-5|.|TRBV20-1
CSAIDGASMETQYF
TGCAGTGCCATCGACGGGGCATCTATGGAGACCCAGTACTTC
>few|15|TRBJ2-7|.|TRBV15
CATSRDRGNSYEQYF
TGTGCTACCAGCAGAGATCGGGGGAACTCCTACGAGCAGTACTTC
>many|17|TRBJ2-6|TRBD1|TRBV24-1
CATGAGTGEPGANVLTF
TGTGCCACTGGGGCCGGGACAGGGGAACCTGGGGCCAACGTCCTGACTTTC
>many|13|TRBJ2-1|.|TRBV5-1
CASSNGQRGEQFF
TGCGCCAGCAGTAATGGACAGCGCGGTGAGCAGTTCTTC
>many|16|TRBJ2-1|TRBD1|TRBV5-1
CASSPDPGQGYNEQFF
TGCGCCAGCAGCCCTGATCCGGGACAGGGCTACAATGAGCAGTTCTTC
>many|16|TRBJ2-3|.|TRBV3-1
CASSQGMTGPTDTQYF
TGTGCCAGCAGCCAAGGAATGACGGGTCCCACAGATACGCAGTATTTT
>.|15|TRBJ2-2|.|TRBV2
CASRAETGITGELFF
TGTGCCAGCAGAGCAGAGACAGGTATCACCGGGGAGCTGTTTTTT
>few|15|TRBJ2-7|.|TRBV20-1
CSATPGTLTSYEQYF
TGCAGTGCTACTCCCGGGACACTTACCTCCTACGAGCAGTACTTC
>many|14|TRBJ2-2|TRBD1|TRBV7-8
CASSLKTGKLELFF
TGTGCCAGCAGCTTAAAGACAGGGAAGTTGGAGCTGTTTTTT
>many|17|TRBJ2-2|.|TRBV7-9
CASSLAHLLANTGELFF
TGTGCCAGCAGCTTAGCGCACCTACTAGCGAACACCGGGGAGCTGTTTTTT
>many|15|TRBJ1-2|.|TRBV12-3/TRBV12-4
CASSKGGLVNYGYTF
TGTGCCAGCAGTAAAGGGGGGCTGGTTAACTATGGCTACACCTTC
>many|16|TRBJ2-2|.|TRBV6-4
CASSGSPGRRTGELFF
TGTGCCAGCAGTGGATCGCCGGGACGTCGCACCGGGGAGCTGTTTTTT
>few|12|TRBJ1-6|TRBD1|TRBV2
CVSSVTGEALHF
TGTGTCAGCAGTGTTACAGGGGAAGCCCTCCACTTT